The entry that follows covers one TCR beta chain sequence. After removal of 10 bases from V and 2 bases from J, the junction contained 7 bases not matched to a gene. CDR1 and CDR2 (germline): SEHNR, FQNEAQ (reference sequence). This CDR3 comprises 15 residues. Assay: immunoSEQ multiplex PCR; the TCRdb copy retains only in-frame clones and omits some. The profile covers more than 150,000 clones, with 87% appearing a single time and roughly 10% taken by the ten largest. These data belong to a study of T cell responses to AZD1222 COVID-19 vaccine. This TCR was recovered from an adult who received the AZD1222 COVID-19 vaccine. This chain joins TRBV7-9 and TRBJ2-2; 10 bases match TRBD1. The starting material was peripheral blood, obtained 28 days after the second AZD1222 dose. The CDR3 nucleotides read TGTGCCACTACCGGGACAGGGGCAAACACCGGGGAGCTGTTTTTT. Amino acids: CATTGTGANTGELFF.